This T cell receptor (beta chain) was observed in a study of cytomegalovirus exposure and HLA in healthy donors. Study results and caveats: Equally common other TCR beta chains were less clonally expanded than HLA-associated ones, a later analysis found. Specificity of a few CMV-associated chains for CMV antigens was verified in vitro. Among the sequence variants, a highly shared cluster was likely an artifact of sequencing.

With 60 Vbeta and 13 Jbeta primers, the PCR was carried out. Only in-frame clones appear in the TCRdb table, and some are missing; sequencing was by immunoSEQ multiplex PCR. The profile shows some 150,000 clones, 70% to 80% of them singletons. Per germline, CDR1 MNHEY and CDR2 SVGAGI. The V gene lost 6 bases and the J gene lost 3 bases, with 8 bases spanning the gap. The CDR3 spans 12 residues. Of note for this clone: Its antigen is as yet unknown.

The sequence came from a human donor in good health. The source material was PBMCs. V usage is TRBV6-5 and J usage is TRBJ1-2; D remains unclear. CDR3 coding DNA: TGTGCCAGCAGCTCCACGGACTATGGCTACACCTTC. Encoded protein: CASSSTDYGYTF.